These 8 T cell receptor beta chains originate from one sample sequenced in a study of cytomegalovirus exposure and HLA in healthy donors. The study ran its PCR with 60 Vbeta and 13 Jbeta primers. Data came from immunoSEQ multiplex PCR; TCRdb stores just in-frame clones and leaves some out. Among approximately 140,000 clones, about three quarters were seen once, and the ten largest hold under 15%. The sequenced material came from PBMCs. The receptors were sampled from a human donor in good health.

The chain employs TRBV19 and TRBJ2-7; no definite D call. CDR1 and CDR2 from the germline V gene are LNHDA and SQIVND (reference sequence). V was shortened by 10 bases and J by 5 bases, with 6 bases between the two germline ends. The CDR3 length is 9 residues. Written as DNA, the CDR3 is TGTGCCAATCCGGACGAGCAGTACTTC. Protein: CANPDEQYF.

The chain links TRBV2 to TRBJ2-1; D ambiguous. Germline lookup yields CDR1 SNHLY and CDR2 FYNNEI. Trimming removed 8 bases from V and 0 bases from J, with 8 bases in between. The CDR3 sequence is 13 residues long. The CDR3, as DNA: TGTGCCAGCCGAGGAAGCTCCTACAATGAGCAGTTCTTC. This codes for CASRGSSYNEQFF.

The chain carries TRBV14 and TRBJ2-3, with D possibly matching TRBD2 (5 bases). The V end was cut by 4 bases, the J end by 0 bases, with 8 bases between. The CDR3 loop spans 14 amino acids. Looked up from germline, CDR1 is SGHDN and CDR2 is FVKESK. CDR3 region: CASSPTRSTDTQYF. The CDR3 DNA sequence: TGTGCCAGCAGCCCAACTAGGAGCACAGATACGCAGTATTTT.

The table lists this clone with a few counts. The V and J genes are TRBV27 and TRBJ1-6; 10 positions match TRBD1. The length of the CDR3 is 13 residues. The ends lost 8 bases at V and 7 bases at J; junction bases unmatched: 2. Germline V gene data show CDR1 as MNHEY and CDR2 as SMNVEV (reference sequence). DNA of the CDR3: TGTGCCAGCGGGGACAGGGGCAATTCACCCCTCCACTTT. This sequence encodes CASGDRGNSPLHF.

The chain couples TRBV10-1 to TRBJ2-2; possibly TRBD1 for D (5 bases). Germline V gene sequence: CDR1 WNHNN, CDR2 SYGVQD (reference sequence). The CDR3 runs 15 residues. V was cut by 3 bases and J by 4 bases, with 12 bases left in between. CDR3 DNA: TGCGCCAGCAGTGACAACGTAAGGGGCACCGGGGAGCTGTTTTTT. Its protein is CASSDNVRGTGELFF.

The chain recombines TRBV10-1 with TRBJ2-2; D not resolved. V lost 1 base to trimming and J lost 4 bases, with 7 bases between them. This CDR3 comprises 14 residues. The germline gives CDR1 WNHNN, CDR2 SYGVQD (reference sequence). The CDR3 loop reads CASSEWPSTGELFF. The CDR3 DNA reads TGCGCCAGCAGTGAGTGGCCTAGCACCGGGGAGCTGTTTTTT.

The chain couples TRBV14 to TRBJ1-6, with 9 bases fitting TRBD1. V lost 5 bases and J lost 7; bases outside the gene matches: 9. This CDR3 has 16 residues. Germline CDR1 SGHDN, CDR2 FVKESK. The CDR3 region is CASSSRSGTGNSPLHF. CDR3 coding DNA: TGTGCCAGCAGCTCCAGGTCCGGGACAGGGAATTCACCCCTCCACTTT.

A few counts support this clone. V and J are TRBV2 and TRBJ1-6; TRBD1 is a possible D gene (6 bases). The V gene's germline CDR1 is SNHLY and CDR2 FYNNEI. The ends were cut back, 1 base at V and 10 bases at J, with 11 bases in the middle. The CDR3 length is 14 residues. CDR3 in amino acids: CASSEDRDGSPLHF. CDR3 nucleotides: TGTGCCAGCAGTGAAGACAGGGATGGATCACCCCTCCACTTT.